Listed below are T cell receptor beta chains from one sample, sequenced in a study of post-analysis software for immune sequencing data. TCRdb re-derived calls from the PCR reads in MiXCR, one entry per CDR3 protein. The table includes hundreds of thousands of distinct CDR3 sequences, around 64% detected once. The sample taken for sequencing was blood. These receptor sequences come from a girl aged 2-10 years with multiple sclerosis. Both conserved end residues are part of each CDR3. The D gene is left open where the match is weak. Size tells how often a clone was seen (once, few, many) or the class of an expanded clone, and some rows leave it out.

>TRBV7-8|few|TRBJ2-1|TRBD1
TGTGCCAGCAGCTTAAGGAGACAGGGCCATGAGCAGTTCTTC
CASSLRRQGHEQFF
>TRBV5-1|few|TRBJ2-1|.
TGCGCCAGCAGCCCCAGAGCAAGGGCCAGCACCTACAATGAGCAGTTCTTC
CASSPRARASTYNEQFF
>TRBV27|.|TRBJ2-7|.
TGTGCCAGCAGACCCCTAAGCTTACAGGGCTCCTACGAGCAGTACTTC
CASRPLSLQGSYEQYF
>TRBV20-1|.|TRBJ1-5|TRBD1
TGCAGTGCTCCCCAGGGGGATATCGATCAGCCCCAGCATTTT
CSAPQGDIDQPQHF
>TRBV7-2|few|TRBJ2-3|.
TGTGCCAGCAGCAATAGGGACTGGGGAACAGATACGCAGTATTTT
CASSNRDWGTDTQYF
>TRBV2|.|TRBJ1-2|.
TGTGCCGCAACTCGCGAACAGGGAGCCTACGGCTACACCTTC
CAATREQGAYGYTF
>TRBV20-1|.|TRBJ2-3|TRBD2
TGCAGTGCCATCAGCGGGACCAGCACAGATACGCAGTATTTT
CSAISGTSTDTQYF
>TRBV7-8|.|TRBJ2-7|.
TGTGCCAGCAGCTGGCAGGGAAGGTCCTACGAGCAGTACTTC
CASSWQGRSYEQYF
>TRBV4-2|few|TRBJ2-7|.
TGTGCCAGCAGCCAAGATGGCACAGGGAACGGGCCCTACGAGCAGTACTTC
CASSQDGTGNGPYEQYF
>TRBV4-3|.|TRBJ2-5|.
TGCGCCAGCAGCCAAGAAGGGGAACTCCAAGAGACCCAGTACTTC
CASSQEGELQETQYF
>TRBV7-3|.|TRBJ2-3|TRBD2
TGTGCCAGCAGCCCTAGGGTAGCGGGAGACAACACCTACACAGATACGCAGTATTTT
CASSPRVAGDNTYTDTQYF
>TRBV12-3/TRBV12-4|few|TRBJ1-5|.
TGTGCCAGCAGCCCAAATCCGAACTATAGCAATCAGCCCCAGCATTTT
CASSPNPNYSNQPQHF
>TRBV20-1|.|TRBJ2-4|.
TGCAGTGCTAGAGGGGGTGCAGGGAATGTCATTGGGAACATTCAGTACTTC
CSARGGAGNVIGNIQYF
>TRBV20-1|.|TRBJ1-1|.
TGCAGTGCTAGAGTGGGTTCCACTGAAGCTTTCTTT
CSARVGSTEAFF
>TRBV20-1|.|TRBJ2-1|.
TGCAGTGCTAGAGAGGCGGCAGGGCCCAATGAGCAGTTCTTC
CSAREAAGPNEQFF
>TRBV29-1|.|TRBJ2-1|TRBD1
TGCAGCGTCACAGGGGGCTTATTGTACAATGAGCAGTTCTTC
CSVTGGLLYNEQFF
>TRBV4-3|.|TRBJ2-6|.
TGCGCCAGCAGCCAAGATTTTAAGGGGAACGTCCTGACTTTC
CASSQDFKGNVLTF
>TRBV7-2|.|TRBJ2-3|.
TGTGCCAGCAGCCGCCGACAAGCAGACAGTCCTACGCAGTATTTT
CASSRRQADSPTQYF
>TRBV6-5|few|TRBJ2-3|TRBD2
TGTGCCAGCAGTTACTCTTCGGGAGGGCTAGGAGATACGCAGTATTTT
CASSYSSGGLGDTQYF
>TRBV11-2|.|TRBJ2-5|TRBD1
TGTGCCAGCAGCTCCCCGGACAGGGGGCACCAAGAGACCCAGTACTTC
CASSSPDRGHQETQYF
>TRBV6-2/TRBV6-3|.|TRBJ2-1|TRBD2
TGTGCCAGCAGTTACGCGGCGCTAGCGGGGCGCAATCCCGATGAGCAGTTCTTC
CASSYAALAGRNPDEQFF
>TRBV6-2/TRBV6-3|.|TRBJ2-5|.
TGTGCCAGCAGTTACTCCTTCCGTAAGCGGGCGAACCAAGAGACCCAGTACTTC
CASSYSFRKRANQETQYF
>TRBV7-9|few|TRBJ2-7|TRBD2
TGTGCCAGCAGCTTACCCCCCCGCGGGAGCACCTACGAGCAGTACTTC
CASSLPPRGSTYEQYF
>TRBV29-1|.|TRBJ1-1|.
TGCAGCGTTGAAGAGGAAGGGCGTCTCGCCATGAACACTGAAGCTTTCTTT
CSVEEEGRLAMNTEAFF
>TRBV4-1|few|TRBJ2-3|.
TGCGCCAGCAGCCAAGCTCTAGTCGTTTACTCAGATACGCAGTATTTT
CASSQALVVYSDTQYF
>TRBV11-2|.|TRBJ2-6|TRBD1
TGTGCCAGCAGCGCCAGAGGCGGGACAGGGTCATCATTTTACTCTGGGGCCAACGTCCTGACTTTC
CASSARGGTGSSFYSGANVLTF
>TRBV9|few|TRBJ2-7|.
TGTGCCAGCAGCGAGAACGAAGCCTACGAGCAGTACTTC
CASSENEAYEQYF
>TRBV20-1|.|TRBJ1-2|.
TGCAGTGCCCGGTTACACCTCGACAGCGTAGTCTATGGCTACACCTTC
CSARLHLDSVVYGYTF
>TRBV20-1|.|TRBJ2-4|.
TGCAGTGCTACGCTGGGCAACAGGGCAAATAACATTCAGTACTTC
CSATLGNRANNIQYF
>TRBV20-1|.|TRBJ1-1|.
TGCAGTGCTAGCCCCCCAGGCGCTGAAGCTTTCTTT
CSASPPGAEAFF
>TRBV29-1|.|TRBJ2-3|TRBD2
TGCAGCGTTGAGGGGGCTAGCGGGGGGATCACAGATACGCAGTATTTT
CSVEGASGGITDTQYF
>TRBV20-1|once|TRBJ2-1|TRBD2
TGCAGTGCTGTCCGCGGGGGACCTTACAATGAGCAGTTCTTC
CSAVRGGPYNEQFF
>TRBV3-1|few|TRBJ2-1|.
TGTGCCAGCAGCCAAGACACGGCGGGGTTCTACAATGAGCAGTTCTTC
CASSQDTAGFYNEQFF
>TRBV24-1|.|TRBJ1-5|.
TGTGCCACCAGTGATTCTGGGGGGAGAAATCAGCCCCAGCATTTT
CATSDSGGRNQPQHF
>TRBV12-3/TRBV12-4|many|TRBJ2-6|.
TGTGCCAGCAGTTTAGGAGTCTCTGGGGCCAACGTCCTGACTTTC
CASSLGVSGANVLTF
>TRBV11-1|.|TRBJ1-2|.
TGTGCCAGCAGCTCCCCGAACGTCAGGGAGCCCAGCCGAAATTTCAACTATGGCTACACCTTC
CASSSPNVREPSRNFNYGYTF
>TRBV14|once|TRBJ2-1|.
TGTGCCAGCAACCGGGGCTCCACCTACAATGAGCAGTTCTTC
CASNRGSTYNEQFF
>TRBV20-1|.|TRBJ2-3|TRBD2
TGCAGTGCTAGACCCTCTAGCGGGGGGGCACGGGATACGCAGTATTTT
CSARPSSGGARDTQYF
>TRBV4-1|few|TRBJ2-1|TRBD1
TGCGCCAGCAGCCAAGCGAAGGTTGGACAGGTGGGTTACAATGAGCAGTTCTTC
CASSQAKVGQVGYNEQFF
>TRBV6-1|.|TRBJ2-7|TRBD1
TGTGCCAGCAGGGACTACGAAGACAGGGGGCTTGTAGGGCCCTACGAGCAGTACTTC
CASRDYEDRGLVGPYEQYF
>TRBV11-2|.|TRBJ1-2|TRBD1
TGTGCCAGCAGCCTCGACAGGGGGTATGACTACACCTTC
CASSLDRGYDYTF
>TRBV7-3|few|TRBJ2-5|.
TGTGCCAGCAGCTTAGCGTCGGGTAGGGACGAGACCCAGTACTTC
CASSLASGRDETQYF
>TRBV29-1|.|TRBJ1-1|.
TGCAGCGGTGGGGTTGGGGGCACTGAAGCTTTCTTT
CSGGVGGTEAFF
>TRBV11-2|once|TRBJ2-1|.
TGTGCCAGCAGCTTAAGTTGGAGCTCCTACAATGAGCAGTTCTTC
CASSLSWSSYNEQFF
>TRBV5-6|.|TRBJ2-2|.
TGTGCCAGCAGCTTGCCTAGCAGGGTCGGGGAGCTGTTTTTT
CASSLPSRVGELFF
>TRBV27|.|TRBJ2-6|.
TGTGCCAGCAGTTTAAAACGGGACCCTCCTGGGGCCAACGTCCTGACTTTC
CASSLKRDPPGANVLTF
>TRBV5-1|.|TRBJ2-1|.
TGCGCCAGCAGCTTGTTGGGGGAAGATGAGCAGTTCTTC
CASSLLGEDEQFF
>TRBV20-1|.|TRBJ2-7|TRBD2
TGCAGTGCGAGTGGCCTAGCGGATTCCTACGAGCAGTACTTC
CSASGLADSYEQYF
>TRBV29-1|.|TRBJ2-1|.
TGCAGCGTTTTCCTAACGGGCTACAATGAGCAGTTCTTC
CSVFLTGYNEQFF